This T cell receptor (beta chain) was recovered during a study of blood T cell repertoires in COVID-19 (dated by TCRdb to the early 2020s). Study-level background: Samples covering the acute and convalescent phases of COVID-19 were provided by collaborators in the United States, Italy and Spain. Where available, HLA class I and class II types were obtained from metadata supplied by the sample provider rather than from assay-based typing. Samples came from the ongoing ImmuneRACE study (first 160 participants) plus 1,254 subjects from 6 global collaborators. The dataset comprised deeply sampled blood TCRbeta repertoires from subjects exposed to, actively infected with, or recovered from COVID-19. A de-identified subject ID, COVID-19 status, age in years and sex were almost always included in the sample metadata. The repertoires were released in a freely available public database intended as a resource for research on the immune response to SARS-CoV-2. The material from the prospective study consisted of cDNA or gDNA derived from T cells, B-cell-depleted T cells, or PBMCs. General study outcomes and caveats: The quantity of clinical and demographic metadata differed by source and by participant and was supplied without curation.

TCRbeta CDR3 regions were amplified from genomic DNA by means of the immunoSEQ Assay, a bias-controlled multiplex PCR. The paper's data handling went like this. The number of nucleated cells in each sample was estimated by amplification of reference gene primers within the assay. To quantify the absolute abundance of each unique TCRbeta CDR3 rearrangement, sequence reads were collapsed and filtered. For each sample, productive Simpson clonality was calculated as the square root of Simpson's diversity index across productive rearrangements. This is the immuneACCESS table as TCRdb keeps it, with only in-frame sequences that have V and J called. A part of the clones is gone; compared with another copy, unresolved V genes explain less than half, and the rest is unexplained. The DNA gave D and trimming, while V, J and clone size come from that table. The table for this sample lists 110,000 to 150,000 clones; around 90% of them were counted only once. The ten largest clones take up around 5.4% of the sample.

Each collaborating institution followed its own protocols to collect whole blood in K2EDTA tubes. Collaborator samples were shipped for TCRbeta analysis as frozen whole blood, isolated PBMCs, or DNA extracted from either sample type. A word on this clone: Its target antigen remains unknown. No per-base quality is available; no much larger clone lies one base away.

This TCR derives from a human donor in a cohort sampled during active COVID-19. Sample: peripheral blood.

The CDR3 region: CASSFSLNEQFF. The DNA sequence is TGTGCCAGCAGTTTTTCCCTCAATGAGCAGTTCTTC. The sequence is built from TRBV28 and TRBJ2-1; the D gene cannot be resolved reliably. The germline V gene yields MDHEN for CDR1 and SYDVKM for CDR2. V loses 3 bases of germline sequence and J loses 6 bases, and the interval between the two ends is 6 bases. The CDR3 runs 12 amino acids, cysteine and phenylalanine included. This entry keeps only the CDR3 DNA: 36 bases, framed from base 1.